This T cell receptor (beta chain) was sequenced for a study of blood T cell repertoires in COVID-19. About the research overall: PBMCs, B-cell-depleted T cells, or T cells were the source of the cDNA or gDNA that made up the material.

Source study methods: From reference gene primer amplification, estimates of nucleated cell counts were derived. Sequencing used immunoSEQ multiplex PCR; TCRdb keeps in-frame clones, though not all of them. V and J calls and clone size are copied from that table; D and trimming were computed from the DNA. The table shows about 180,000 clones, with 81% occurring only once. Seattle patients were enrolled while actively infected and followed longitudinally. The CDR3 contains 14 residues. From germline, CDR1 is MDHEN and CDR2 SYDVKM. V was shortened by 2 bases and J by 0 bases, with 8 bases between the two germline ends.

This clonotype originated in a woman aged 80 or over with COVID-19, enrolled during active disease. The chain uses TRBV28 and TRBJ2-7; TRBD2 is a possible D gene (5 bases). Material: peripheral blood. The CDR3 protein is CASSLAGGSYEQYF. CDR3 nucleotide sequence: TGTGCCAGCAGTTTAGCGGGTGGCTCCTACGAGCAGTACTTC.